One and the same sample provided the 21 T cell receptor beta chains below, sequenced in a study of blood T cell repertoires in COVID-19. Clones were read by immunoSEQ multiplex PCR, and TCRdb kept only the in-frame ones, dropping some. The table records about 260,000 clones, around four fifths of them present only once. Input material: peripheral blood. These receptors originate from a man in his sixties with acute or convalescent COVID-19.

This rearrangement joins TRBV7-9 to TRBJ1-3; D might be TRBD1 (5 bases). The CDR3 runs 16 residues. The germline V and J ends were trimmed by 1 base and 0 bases, with 10 bases remaining between them. The germline CDR1 and CDR2 sequences are SEHNR and FQNEAQ (reference sequence). The CDR3 DNA is TGTGCCAGCAGCTTAGTGGCAGGGATCTCTGGAAACACCATATATTTT. This sequence encodes CASSLVAGISGNTIYF.

This sequence joins TRBV6-1 and TRBJ1-2, with a tentative D call TRBD1 (6 bases). CDR3 length equals 15 residues. V was cut by 3 bases and J by 3 bases, with 14 bases left in between. Germline V gives CDR1 MNHNS, CDR2 SASEGT. The CDR3 DNA is TGTGCCAGCAGTGATCGGTTCAGGGGCTACTATGGCTACACCTTC. This gives the protein CASSDRFRGYYGYTF.

The chain couples TRBV7-9 to TRBJ2-1; D unresolved. CDR3 length: 16 amino acids. V lost 5 bases and J 2 bases, leaving 16 bases between the germline ends. Germline lookup yields CDR1 SEHNR and CDR2 FQNEAQ (reference sequence). The CDR3 spells CASSLTRFDPYNEQFF. The CDR3 nucleotides read TGTGCCAGCAGCCTGACTCGATTTGATCCCTACAATGAGCAGTTCTTC.

This clone showed up just a few times. The chain has TRBV30 and TRBJ1-1; 7 bases are a match to TRBD1. V lost 2 bases, J lost 5 bases, and 8 bases stayed unmatched. Germline V CDR1 and CDR2: GTSNPN, SVGIG (reference sequence). CDR3 size: 14 residues. CDR3 loop: CAWSLDRVGTEAFF. The CDR3 DNA reads as TGTGCCTGGAGTCTCGACAGGGTGGGAACTGAAGCTTTCTTT.

This clone has just one count. The J gene is TRBJ1-3, the V gene TRBV19, with 8 bases matching TRBD1. The CDR3 covers 15 residues. Germline trimming cut 5 bases from V and 4 bases from J; bases unmatched to any gene: 7. In germline, CDR1 is LNHDA, CDR2 SQIVND (reference sequence). CDR3 bases: TGTGCCAGTAGTGCGACAGGGGCAAAGGGAAACACCATATATTTT. Translated, it gives CASSATGAKGNTIYF.

This sequence joins TRBV18 and TRBJ1-6, with 7 bases matching TRBD1. Germline V gene sequence: CDR1 KGHSH, CDR2 LQKENI. V trimming: 3 bases; J trimming: 7 bases; junction bases outside the gene matches: 6. CDR3 length equals 15 residues. The CDR3 DNA follows: TGTGCCAGCTCACCGGGGACAGAGAGCAATTCACCCCTCCACTTT. Its protein product is CASSPGTESNSPLHF. The full variable domain, with the rest looked up from reference TRBV18 and TRBJ1-6, is NAGVMQNPRHLVRRRGQEARLRCSPMKGHSHVYWYRQLPEEGLKFMVYLQKENIIDESGMPKERFSAEFPKEGPSILRIQQVVRGDSAAYFCASSPGTESNSPLHFGNGTRLTVT.

The chain couples TRBV11-2 to TRBJ2-7; the D is unclear. V lost 1 base and J 1 base, leaving 5 bases between the germline ends. Germline lookup yields CDR1 SGHAT and CDR2 FQNNGV. The CDR3 is 13 amino acids. The CDR3 is CASSLAGSYEQYF. The CDR3 DNA reads as TGTGCCAGCAGCTTAGCGGGTTCCTACGAGCAGTACTTC. Full variable domain (outside the CDR3, taken from reference TRBV11-2 and TRBJ2-7): EAGVAQSPRYKIIEKRQSVAFWCNPISGHATLYWYQQILGQGPKLLIQFQNNGVVDDSQLPKDRFSAERLKGVDSTLKIQPAKLEDSAVYLCASSLAGSYEQYFGPGTRLTVT.

The CDR3 loop reads CASRPGSRTGELFF. The CDR3 DNA reads TGTGCCAGCCGCCCAGGGTCAAGAACCGGGGAGCTGTTTTTT. The chain uses TRBV6-6 and TRBJ2-2; D perhaps matches TRBD1 (5 bases). CDR3 length equals 14 residues. Germline values: CDR1 MNHNY, CDR2 SVGAGI (reference sequence). The ends were cut back, 8 bases at V and 5 bases at J, with 15 bases in the middle.

The J gene is TRBJ2-3, the V gene TRBV6-5, with TRBD2 matching over 12 bases. V shed 4 bases and J 10 bases; nucleotides not matched to a gene: 9. This CDR3 is built from 15 residues. Germline assignment: CDR1 MNHEY and CDR2 SVGAGI. Here the CDR3 DNA reads TGTGCCAGCAGTTCCCCTAGCGGGGGGGCCCCCCCGCAGTATTTT. Translating gives CASSSPSGGAPPQYF.

This clone has only one observation. The V call is TRBV3-1 (or the pseudogene TRBV3-2), the J call TRBJ2-3, with TRBD2 identical over 12 bases. CDR1 and CDR2 (germline): LGHDT, YNNKEL (reference sequence). V gave up 0 bases and J gave up 2 bases; unmatched junction bases: 6. This CDR3 has 18 amino acids. This CDR3 reads CASSQDRLAGGSTDTQYF. CDR3 DNA sequence: TGTGCCAGCAGCCAAGACAGGCTAGCGGGGGGGTCCACAGATACGCAGTATTTT.

V gene TRBV3-1 (or the pseudogene TRBV3-2) combines with J gene TRBJ1-1; no firm D call. Trimming pared 3 bases from V and 10 bases from J, leaving 12 bases between. CDR3 size: 12 residues. Per germline, CDR1 LGHDT and CDR2 YNNKEL (reference sequence). Written as DNA, the CDR3 is TGTGCCAGCAGCCAGGGCCCCTTTAGAGCTTTCTTT. Protein sequence: CASSQGPFRAFF.

This chain links TRBV5-1 with TRBJ2-5; 7 bases are shared with TRBD2. The CDR3 covers 14 residues. V trimming: 4 bases; J trimming: 4 bases; junction bases outside the gene matches: 7. CDR1 and CDR2 (germline): SGHRS, YFSETQ. CDR3 protein: CASSRGSEGETQYF. CDR3 in DNA: TGCGCCAGCAGCCGCGGGAGTGAGGGAGAGACCCAGTACTTC.

This clone has just one count. The chain recombines TRBV3-1 (or the pseudogene TRBV3-2) with TRBJ1-6; D uncertain. Trimming cost V 3 bases and J 4 bases, with 7 bases left between them. CDR3 length equals 14 residues. The germline CDR1 and CDR2 sequences are LGHDT and YNNKEL (reference sequence). The CDR3 loop reads CASSHREYNSPLHF. The CDR3, as DNA: TGTGCCAGCAGCCATCGGGAGTATAATTCACCCCTCCACTTT.

CDR3 in DNA: TGTGCCAGCAGCTCTCTAGCGAACACCGGGGAGCTGTTTTTT. This encodes CASSSLANTGELFF. V gene TRBV3-1 (or the pseudogene TRBV3-2) combines with J gene TRBJ2-2; D is unresolved. CDR3 length: 14 residues. The germline V and J ends were trimmed by 5 bases and 0 bases, with 7 bases remaining between them. From germline, CDR1 is LGHDT and CDR2 YNNKEL (reference sequence).

V usage is TRBV28 and J usage is TRBJ2-7, with D perhaps matching TRBD2 (5 bases). V lost 6 bases to trimming and J lost 2 bases, with 20 bases between them. The CDR3 is 16 residues long. The germline V gene encodes CDR1 MDHEN and CDR2 SYDVKM. CDR3 in amino acids: CASRPGSLAAPYEQYF. CDR3 DNA: TGTGCCAGCAGACCGGGATCGCTAGCAGCTCCCTACGAGCAGTACTTC.

The J gene is TRBJ2-5, the V gene TRBV7-9; D is undetermined. The V gene's germline CDR1 is SEHNR and CDR2 FQNEAQ (reference sequence). The CDR3 sequence is 14 residues long. V was shortened by 5 bases and J by 2 bases, with 12 bases between the two germline ends. In DNA, the CDR3 is TGTGCCAGCAGCCCCAAGACAACTCAAGAGACCCAGTACTTC. Residues: CASSPKTTQETQYF. Full variable domain (rest looked up from reference TRBV7-9 and TRBJ2-5): DTGVSQNPRHKITKRGQNVTFRCDPISEHNRLYWYRQTLGQGPEFLTYFQNEAQLEKSRLLSDRFSAERPKGSFSTLEIQRTEQGDSAMYLCASSPKTTQETQYFGPGTRLLVL.

The rearrangement uses TRBV27 and TRBJ1-6, with 9 nucleotides matching TRBD1. Germline lookup yields CDR1 MNHEY and CDR2 SMNVEV (reference sequence). The V segment lost 3 bases and the J segment 10 bases; nucleotides outside the gene matches: 7. There are 15 residues in the CDR3. CDR3 residues: CASSLGTGPRSPLHF. In nucleotides, the CDR3 is TGTGCCAGCAGTTTGGGGACAGGGCCTCGGTCACCCCTCCACTTT.

J is TRBJ1-4 and V is TRBV9; TRBD1 might be the D (5 bases). The length of the CDR3 is 14 residues. V dropped 3 bases and J dropped 4 bases, with 10 bases sitting between them. CDR1 is SGDLS, CDR2 YYNGEE, per germline. The CDR3 DNA reads as TGTGCCAGCAGCGGCGGGGGAGGTAATGAAAAACTGTTTTTT. Translating gives CASSGGGGNEKLFF.

This clone was picked up a small number of times. The chain joins TRBV6-5 to TRBJ1-2; D remains unclear. The CDR3 runs to 12 residues. CDR1 and CDR2 (germline): MNHEY, SVGAGI. With 8 bases removed from V and 0 bases from J, the gap between germline ends came to 7 bases. The CDR3 loop reads CASSSSNYGYTF. Written as DNA, the CDR3 is TGTGCCAGCTCCTCCTCTAACTATGGCTACACCTTC.

The chain uses TRBV10-2 and TRBJ1-2; perhaps TRBD1 as D (5 bases). The CDR3 loop spans 13 amino acids. V shed 2 bases and J shed 4 bases, with 8 bases lying between them. Germline V lookup: CDR1 WSHSY, CDR2 SAAADI. The CDR3 here is CASSEGHAYGYTF. In nucleotides, the CDR3 is TGCGCCAGCAGTGAGGGACATGCCTATGGCTACACCTTC.

This chain uses TRBV19 with TRBJ2-1; 14 bases line up with TRBD2. Trimming took 9 bases from V and 6 from J; bases not matched to a gene: 10. Germline V gene sequence: CDR1 LNHDA, CDR2 SQIVND (reference sequence). The CDR3 sequence is 16 residues long. The CDR3 sequence is CARSGTSGSLANEQFF. CDR3 nucleotides: TGTGCCAGGTCAGGGACTAGCGGGAGTCTCGCCAATGAGCAGTTCTTC.